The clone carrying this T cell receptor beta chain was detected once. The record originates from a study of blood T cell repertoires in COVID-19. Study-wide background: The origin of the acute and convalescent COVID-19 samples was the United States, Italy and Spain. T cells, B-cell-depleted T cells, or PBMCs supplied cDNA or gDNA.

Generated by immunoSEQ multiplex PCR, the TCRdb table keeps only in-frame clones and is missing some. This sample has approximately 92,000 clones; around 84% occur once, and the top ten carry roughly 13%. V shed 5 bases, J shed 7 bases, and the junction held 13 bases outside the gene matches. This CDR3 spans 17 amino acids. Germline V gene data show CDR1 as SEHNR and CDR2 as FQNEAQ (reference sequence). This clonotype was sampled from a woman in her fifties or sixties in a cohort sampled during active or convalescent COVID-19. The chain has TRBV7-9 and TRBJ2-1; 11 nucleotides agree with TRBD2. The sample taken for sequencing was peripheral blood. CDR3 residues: CASSPYSGRARGNEQFF. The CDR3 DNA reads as TGTGCCAGCAGCCCCTATAGCGGGAGGGCCCGGGGGAATGAGCAGTTCTTC.